Described below is a single T cell receptor (beta chain) sequence and its context. Its antigen is as yet unknown. TCRdb independently ran MiXCR on the reads; one entry per CDR3 protein. The sample holds nearly 650,000 distinct CDR3 sequences, approximately 25% seen once. V lost 5 bases to trimming and J lost 1 base, with 11 bases between them. The CDR3 is 14 residues long. Germline CDR1 reads SGHVT; CDR2 reads SQSDAQ. These data come from a study of T cell repertoires in cytomegalovirus infection. Across the study: Public signatures in TCR beta pointed to CMV infection and matching HLA type.

Study-wide results and caveats: Using cumulative public TCR beta family frequency, the authors identified those who carried CMV together with the relevant HLA. HLA-C-restricted, CMV-specific TCR beta clonotypes were dominant ex vivo.

The sample comprised CD8+ T cells from PBMCs. V usage is TRBV7-4 and J usage is TRBJ1-1, with D hard to call. The sequence came from a human donor in good health (CMV status not recorded). Some clones in this sample may be carry-over from other donors' samples. CDR3: CASSPSQTNTEAFF. DNA for the CDR3: TGTGCCAGCAGCCCATCACAGACGAACACTGAAGCTTTCTTT.